These 10 T cell receptor beta chains came from one sample sequenced in a study of T cell repertoires in cytomegalovirus infection. Their recognized antigens are unknown. TCRdb processed the reads anew with MiXCR; each CDR3 protein has one entry. The table has roughly 570,000 distinct CDR3 sequences, approximately 40% seen once; the top ten hold around 46%. The sample consisted of cultured PBMCs, taken from culture after CMV antigen stimulation. Receptors originate from a human donor in good health (CMV status not recorded). Some clones in this sample may be carry-over from other donors' samples.

The rearrangement links TRBV13 to TRBJ2-7; 13 nucleotides match TRBD2. The CDR3 runs to 13 residues. The J segment lost 13 bases and the V segment lost 4 bases, leaving 7 bases of the junction unmatched. Germline V gene data show CDR1 as PRHDT and CDR2 as FYEKMQ (reference sequence). Here the CDR3 reads CASSYGLAGEVYF. CDR3 sequence (DNA): TGTGCCAGCAGCTATGGACTAGCGGGGGAGGTTTACTTC. The full variable domain, its missing parts supplied by reference TRBV13 and TRBJ2-7, is AAGVIQSPRHLIKEKRETATLKCYPIPRHDTVYWYQQGPGQDPQFLISFYEKMQSDKGSIPDRFSAQQFSDYHSELNMSSLELGDSALYFCASSYGLAGEVYFGPGTRLTVT.

This clonotype has only a few counts. The rearrangement joins TRBV27 to TRBJ1-1, with D hard to call. The V end was cut by 7 bases, the J end by 11 bases, with 17 bases between. In germline, CDR1 is MNHEY, CDR2 SMNVEV (reference sequence). The CDR3 extends over 12 amino acids. CDR3 sequence: CASTRGTGRAFF. CDR3 bases: TGTGCCAGCACCCGAGGTACCGGCAGGGCTTTCTTT.

The J gene is TRBJ1-6, the V gene TRBV30; D perhaps matches TRBD1 (5 bases). Trimming cost V 4 bases and J 3 bases, with 22 bases left between them. CDR1 is GTSNPN and CDR2 is SVGIG in the germline V gene (reference sequence). The CDR3 runs to 18 residues. CDR3 residues: CAWNLNRGMAGYNSPLHF. The CDR3 nucleotides read TGTGCCTGGAACCTGAACCGGGGGATGGCCGGCTATAATTCACCCCTCCACTTT.

This rearrangement joins TRBV5-4 to TRBJ2-7; either TRBD1 or TRBD2 may supply D (5 bases each). The CDR3 spans 14 residues. Between the trimmed V and J ends, which lost 4 bases and 0 bases, there was a span of 11 bases. Germline V lookup: CDR1 SGHNT, CDR2 YYREEE (reference sequence). CDR3 loop: CASSDWGNSYEQYF. CDR3 bases: TGTGCCAGCAGCGATTGGGGGAACTCCTACGAGCAGTACTTC.

This clonotype appeared a few times. The chain employs TRBV7-2 and TRBJ2-5; 8 bases line up with TRBD1. Germline V lookup: CDR1 SGHTA, CDR2 FQGNSA. Trimming at V came to 5 bases and at J to 2 bases, leaving 7 bases not matched to a gene. The CDR3 covers 15 residues. The CDR3 loop reads CASSQTRTGQETQYF. CDR3 DNA sequence: TGTGCCAGCAGCCAAACTCGGACAGGGCAAGAGACCCAGTACTTC.

The V gene is TRBV4-1, the J gene TRBJ1-1, with 9 bases lining up with TRBD1. Germline V gives CDR1 MGHRA, CDR2 YSYEKL. V lost 3 bases to trimming and J lost 5 bases; unmatched junction nucleotides: 7. There are 15 residues in the CDR3. CDR3 DNA sequence: TGCGCCAGCAGCCACCTGACAGGGGGAATAACTGAAGCTTTCTTT. Translation gives CASSHLTGGITEAFF.

This clonotype has only one observation. In DNA, the CDR3 is TGTGCCAGCAGTTTGGGTTTTGGGAGTAACACTGAAGCTTTCTTT. This gives the protein CASSLGFGSNTEAFF. The genes are TRBV12-3 or TRBV12-4 and TRBJ1-1, with no clear D. The V and J ends lost 3 bases and 2 bases respectively, with 13 bases between them. There are 15 residues in the CDR3.

This clonotype was counted only a few times. This chain uses TRBV7-2 with TRBJ2-7; the D call may be TRBD1 or TRBD2 (5 bases each). Trimming removed 4 bases at V and 7 bases at J, with 17 bases between. The CDR3 runs to 14 residues. Germline-derived CDR1 and CDR2 are SGHTA and FQGNSA. For the CDR3, the DNA is TGTGCCAGCAGCTACCAGGGCCCGCCGGGGGAGCAGTACTTC. This codes for CASSYQGPPGEQYF.

The chain is built from TRBV5-4 and TRBJ2-5; D perhaps matches TRBD1 (5 bases). Germline-derived CDR1 and CDR2 are SGHNT and YYREEE (reference sequence). The CDR3 sequence is 13 residues long. V lost 5 bases to trimming and J lost 3 bases, with 11 bases between them. The DNA of the CDR3 is TGTGCCAGCAGTCCCGACAGCAAAGAGACCCAGTACTTC. It specifies CASSPDSKETQYF.

J is TRBJ1-1 and V is TRBV7-2; D remains unclear. The CDR3 spans 15 residues. V dropped 0 bases and J dropped 1 base, with 9 bases sitting between them. Per the germline V gene, CDR1 is SGHTA and CDR2 is FQGNSA. Here the CDR3 DNA reads TGTGCCAGCAGCTTAGCGAAAGGTTGGAACACTGAAGCTTTCTTT. Its protein product is CASSLAKGWNTEAFF.